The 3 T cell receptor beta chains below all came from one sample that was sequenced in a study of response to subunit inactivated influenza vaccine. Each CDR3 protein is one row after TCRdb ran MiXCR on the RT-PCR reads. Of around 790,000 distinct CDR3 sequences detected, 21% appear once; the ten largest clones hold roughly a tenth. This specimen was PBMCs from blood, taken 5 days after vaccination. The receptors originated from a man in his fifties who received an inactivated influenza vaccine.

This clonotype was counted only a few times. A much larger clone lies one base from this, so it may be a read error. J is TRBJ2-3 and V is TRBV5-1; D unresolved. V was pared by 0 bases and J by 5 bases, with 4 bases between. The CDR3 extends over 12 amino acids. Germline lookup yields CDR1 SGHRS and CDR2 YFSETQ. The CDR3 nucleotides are TGCGCCAGCAGCTTGGACGTAGATACGCAGTATTTT. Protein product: CASSLDVDTQYF.

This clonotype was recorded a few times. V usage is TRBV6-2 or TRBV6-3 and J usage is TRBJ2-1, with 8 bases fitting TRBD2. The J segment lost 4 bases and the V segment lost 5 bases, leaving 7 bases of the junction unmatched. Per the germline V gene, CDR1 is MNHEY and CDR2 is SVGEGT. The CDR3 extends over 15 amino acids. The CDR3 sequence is CASSLLADPYNEQFF. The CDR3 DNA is TGTGCCAGCAGTCTACTAGCGGACCCTTACAATGAGCAGTTCTTC.

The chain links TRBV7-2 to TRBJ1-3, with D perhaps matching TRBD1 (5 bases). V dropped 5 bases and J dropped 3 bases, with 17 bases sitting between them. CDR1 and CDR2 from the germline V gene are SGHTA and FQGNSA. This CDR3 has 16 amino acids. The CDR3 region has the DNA TGTGCCAGCAGCCCCCGGGACCCCAGCGATGGAAACACCATATATTTT. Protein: CASSPRDPSDGNTIYF.